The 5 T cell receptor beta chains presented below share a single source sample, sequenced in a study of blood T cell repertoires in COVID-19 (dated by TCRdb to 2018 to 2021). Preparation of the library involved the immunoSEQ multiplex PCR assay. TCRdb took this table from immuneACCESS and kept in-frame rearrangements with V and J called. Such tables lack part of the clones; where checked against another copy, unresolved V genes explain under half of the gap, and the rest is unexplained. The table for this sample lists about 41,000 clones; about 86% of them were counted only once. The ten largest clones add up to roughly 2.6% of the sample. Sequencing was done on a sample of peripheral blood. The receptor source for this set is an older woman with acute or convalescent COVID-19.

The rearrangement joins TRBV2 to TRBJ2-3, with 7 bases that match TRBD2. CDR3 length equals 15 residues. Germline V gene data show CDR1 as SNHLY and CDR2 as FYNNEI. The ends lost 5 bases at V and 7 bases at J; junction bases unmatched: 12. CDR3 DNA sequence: TGTGCCAGCAGTCCGGCGGGAGTGGGCCAGAATACGCAGTATTTT. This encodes CASSPAGVGQNTQYF.

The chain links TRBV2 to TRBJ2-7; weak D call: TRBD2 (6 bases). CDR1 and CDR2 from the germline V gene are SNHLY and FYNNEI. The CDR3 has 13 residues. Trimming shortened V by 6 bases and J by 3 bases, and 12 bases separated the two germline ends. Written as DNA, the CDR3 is TGTGCCAGCAGCCCTGGGACTGTCTACGAGCAGTACTTC. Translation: CASSPGTVYEQYF.

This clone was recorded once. The chain's CDR3 is CASSSTGSTEAFF. The DNA for the CDR3 is TGTGCCAGCAGTTCCACAGGGTCAACTGAAGCTTTCTTT. V and J are TRBV25-1 and TRBJ1-1; a possible D gene is TRBD1 (6 bases). Germline V gene sequence: CDR1 MGHDK, CDR2 SYGVNS. The CDR3 has 13 residues. V lost 5 bases to trimming and J lost 5 bases, with 12 bases between them.

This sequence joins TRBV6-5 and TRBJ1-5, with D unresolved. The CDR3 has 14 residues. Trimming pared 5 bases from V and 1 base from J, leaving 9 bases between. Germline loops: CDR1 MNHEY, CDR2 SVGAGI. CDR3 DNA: TGTGCCAGCAGTCGGACGGGAAGCAATCAGCCCCAGCATTTT. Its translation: CASSRTGSNQPQHF.

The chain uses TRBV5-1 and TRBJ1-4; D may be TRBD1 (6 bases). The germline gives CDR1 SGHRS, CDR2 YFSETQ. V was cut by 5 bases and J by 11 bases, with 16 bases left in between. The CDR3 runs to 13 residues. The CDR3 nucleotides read TGCGCCAGCAGTGATGGACAGACCGACAAACTGTTTTTT. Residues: CASSDGQTDKLFF. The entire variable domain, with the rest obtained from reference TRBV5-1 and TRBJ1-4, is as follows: KAGVTQTPRYLIKTRGQQVTLSCSPISGHRSVSWYQQTPGQGLQFLFEYFSETQRNKGNFPGRFSGRQFSNSRSEMNVSTLELGDSALYLCASSDGQTDKLFFGSGTQLSVL.